Listed here are 28 T cell receptor beta chains from one sample, sequenced in a study of blood T cells in healthy people across ages. A J-beta primer mix and a sample-barcoded 5' primer were used in a second PCR of roughly 6 to 11 cycles. MiXCR, run by TCRdb on the 5' RACE reads, gives a single entry per CDR3 protein. The repertoire holds fewer than 800,000 distinct CDR3 sequences, with 25% as singletons. These data were also reused for a study on T cells of mothers and their children.

The specimen sequenced was blood. These receptors all come from a boy between 5 and 17 years old in good health.

The sample holds a few counts of this clonotype. This chain uses TRBV3-1 with TRBJ2-2; 7 nucleotides line up with TRBD1. Looked up from germline, CDR1 is LGHDT and CDR2 is YNNKEL (reference sequence). Trimming at V came to 1 base and at J to 4 bases, leaving 6 bases not matched to a gene. CDR3 length: 16 amino acids. This chain's CDR3 is CASSQGQGLGTGELFF. The CDR3 region has the DNA TGTGCCAGCAGCCAAGGACAGGGCTTGGGCACCGGGGAGCTGTTTTTT.

V and J are TRBV7-9 and TRBJ2-7; 13 nucleotides align to TRBD2. The junction had 3 bases not matched to a gene; V was cut back by 3 bases and J by 4 bases. The germline gives CDR1 SEHNR, CDR2 FQNEAQ (reference sequence). The CDR3 is made up of 15 amino acids. DNA for the CDR3: TGTGCCAGCAGCTTTGGACTAGCGGGAGAGTACGAGCAGTACTTC. Translated: CASSFGLAGEYEQYF. Combining the CDR3 with reference TRBV7-9 and TRBJ2-7 gives the whole variable domain DTGVSQNPRHKITKRGQNVTFRCDPISEHNRLYWYRQTLGQGPEFLTYFQNEAQLEKSRLLSDRFSAERPKGSFSTLEIQRTEQGDSAMYLCASSFGLAGEYEQYFGPGTRLTVT.

The V gene is TRBV6-1, the J gene TRBJ2-2; TRBD1 matches 10 bases. The CDR3 contains 17 residues. The germline V gene has CDR1 MNHNS and CDR2 SASEGT. Losses at the gene ends were 6 bases for V and 6 bases for J; bases not matched to a gene: 13. As DNA, the CDR3 is TGTGCCAGCAGCCTACAGACAGGGGGCCTCTGGTCCGGGGAGCTGTTTTTT. Its protein is CASSLQTGGLWSGELFF.

The sample holds a few counts of this clonotype. This sequence joins TRBV29-1 and TRBJ1-4; D is possibly TRBD1 (5 bases). Trimming cost V 5 bases and J 5 bases, with 15 bases left between them. In germline, CDR1 is SQVTM, CDR2 ANQGSEA. The CDR3 spans 14 residues. CDR3 DNA: TGCAGCGTTAAGGAGAGGGGCACAAATGAAAAACTGTTTTTT. As protein: CSVKERGTNEKLFF.

The table lists this clonotype with a few counts. The V and J genes are TRBV5-1 and TRBJ1-2; D is perhaps TRBD1 (5 bases). Per germline, CDR1 SGHRS and CDR2 YFSETQ. V was cut by 0 bases and J by 7 bases, with 16 bases left in between. This CDR3 spans 15 amino acids. CDR3 DNA: TGCGCCAGCAGCTTGGTAACAGGCTCGGGGTGTGGCTACACCTTC. It codes for CASSLVTGSGCGYTF.

This clonotype showed up just a few times. The rearrangement joins TRBV20-1 to TRBJ2-1; D is perhaps TRBD2 (5 bases). This CDR3 spans 13 amino acids. The V gene lost 3 bases and the J gene lost 5 bases, with 11 bases spanning the gap. Germline V gene data show CDR1 as DFQATT and CDR2 as SNEGSKA (reference sequence). CDR3 nucleotides: TGCAGTGCTAGGGGGAGAGGAAACAATGAGCAGTTCTTC. Amino acids: CSARGRGNNEQFF.

The chain links TRBV28 to TRBJ2-5; D is unclear. Germline V gene lookup returns CDR1 MDHEN and CDR2 SYDVKM. V was clipped by 8 bases and J by 2 bases, with 12 bases between them. CDR3 size: 13 residues. The CDR3 sequence is CASRPEIQETQYF. For the CDR3, the DNA is TGTGCCAGCCGGCCAGAGATACAAGAGACCCAGTACTTC.

V gene TRBV11-3 combines with J gene TRBJ2-2; D not certain. Trimming removed 4 bases at V and 1 base at J, with 10 bases between. The CDR3 spans 15 residues. CDR1 is SGHNT and CDR2 is YENEEA in the germline V gene. The DNA of the CDR3 is TGTGCCAGCAGCTCGAGGACCGAGAACACCGGGGAGCTGTTTTTT. This sequence encodes CASSSRTENTGELFF.

This chain joins TRBV7-9 and TRBJ2-3; tentatively, D is TRBD1 or TRBD2 (5 bases each). The CDR3 is 12 amino acids. In germline, CDR1 is SEHNR, CDR2 FQNEAQ (reference sequence). Trimming left V 5 bases short and J 10 bases short, with 13 bases between. The CDR3 region is CASSPPQGAQYF. CDR3 nucleotide sequence: TGTGCCAGCAGCCCCCCCCAGGGAGCGCAGTATTTT. Full variable domain (remainder filled in from reference TRBV7-9 and TRBJ2-3): DTGVSQNPRHKITKRGQNVTFRCDPISEHNRLYWYRQTLGQGPEFLTYFQNEAQLEKSRLLSDRFSAERPKGSFSTLEIQRTEQGDSAMYLCASSPPQGAQYFGPGTRLTVL.

J is TRBJ2-5 and V is TRBV12-3 or TRBV12-4; D remains ambiguous. The DNA end favors TRBJ2-1, so the J call may be wrong. The CDR3 extends over 12 amino acids. CDR3 region: CASSLNLAEQFF. CDR3 coding DNA: TGTGCCAGCAGTTTAAACTTAGCTGAGCAGTTCTTC.

The sample holds a few counts of this clonotype. The chain employs TRBV7-9 and TRBJ1-4, with 9 positions matching TRBD1. The CDR3 is 15 residues long. Germline loops: CDR1 SEHNR, CDR2 FQNEAQ (reference sequence). The ends lost 5 bases at V and 4 bases at J; junction bases unmatched: 5. Here the CDR3 reads CASSPRDRDNEKLFF. In nucleotides, the CDR3 is TGTGCCAGCAGCCCCCGGGACAGGGATAATGAAAAACTGTTTTTT.

This chain connects TRBV20-1 to TRBJ2-5; D is ambiguous. Germline CDR1 is DFQATT and CDR2 is SNEGSKA (reference sequence). This CDR3 spans 13 amino acids. Trimming left V 5 bases short and J 5 bases short, with 15 bases between. CDR3: CSAETQVRETQYF. CDR3 sequence (DNA): TGCAGTGCTGAAACGCAGGTCCGGGAGACCCAGTACTTC.

Only a few counts were recorded for this clonotype. The chain links TRBV11-2 to TRBJ2-5; the match to TRBD2 covers 10 bases. The J segment lost 2 bases and the V segment lost 7 bases, leaving 10 bases of the junction unmatched. The CDR3 runs 16 residues. In germline, CDR1 is SGHAT, CDR2 FQNNGV. The CDR3 reads CASTIMTSGSQETQYF. CDR3 bases: TGTGCCAGCACCATAATGACTAGCGGGTCACAAGAGACCCAGTACTTC.

This clonotype was seen a few times. The V and J genes are TRBV6-1 and TRBJ1-5; D remains ambiguous. The CDR3 is 16 residues long. Germline-derived CDR1 and CDR2 are MNHNS and SASEGT. V dropped 4 bases and J dropped 0 bases, with 13 bases sitting between them. The CDR3 DNA reads TGTGCCAGCAGTGGCCTCTCTCTCGGTAGCAATCAGCCCCAGCATTTT. The encoded protein is CASSGLSLGSNQPQHF.

The chain joins TRBV21-1 to TRBJ1-2. TRBV21-1 constitutes a pseudogene. The CDR3 length is 16 residues. This CDR3 is CASPPLAEGGLYGYTF. The CDR3 bases are TGTGCCAGCCCCCCCCTAGCGGAGGGGGGGCTCTATGGCTACACCTTC.

This clonotype was picked up a small number of times. The chain couples TRBV7-2 to TRBJ1-1, with a weak D call TRBD1 (5 bases). CDR1 and CDR2 from the germline V gene are SGHTA and FQGNSA. Trimming pared 1 base from V and 8 bases from J, leaving 8 bases between. The CDR3 extends over 12 amino acids. The CDR3, as DNA: TGTGCCAGCAGCTTAGTAGGGGTCGAAGCTTTCTTT. Amino acid sequence: CASSLVGVEAFF.

In its sample, this clonotype was seen a few times. The chain couples TRBV6-2 or TRBV6-3 to TRBJ2-6, with a weak D call TRBD2 (6 bases). CDR3 length: 17 residues. Germline CDR1 is MNHEY and CDR2 is SVGEGT. Trimming took off 7 bases at V and 0 bases at J, with 16 bases between the two ends. CDR3 nucleotide sequence: TGTGCCAGCACCTATCAAGGAGGGCCCTCTGGGGCCAACGTCCTGACTTTC. As protein: CASTYQGGPSGANVLTF.

The V and J genes are TRBV4-2 and TRBJ1-4, with a tentative D call TRBD1 (6 bases). CDR1 is LGHNA and CDR2 is YNFKEQ in the germline V gene. The CDR3 runs to 15 residues. V was clipped by 3 bases and J by 3 bases, with 11 bases between them. The CDR3 loop is CASSQEQGANEKLFF. The CDR3 nucleotides are TGTGCCAGCAGCCAGGAACAGGGAGCTAATGAAAAACTGTTTTTT.

This sequence joins TRBV7-2 and TRBJ2-3, with D possibly matching TRBD1 (5 bases). Germline CDR1 and CDR2: SGHTA and FQGNSA. Trimming left V 5 bases short and J 6 bases short, with 12 bases between. There are 13 residues in the CDR3. The CDR3: CASSPRTRDTQYF. CDR3 nucleotides: TGTGCCAGCAGCCCCCGGACACGGGATACGCAGTATTTT.

V and J are TRBV6-6 and TRBJ2-5, with D possibly being TRBD2 (6 bases). The end of the DNA fits TRBJ2-7 better, so the J call may be wrong. This CDR3 comprises 15 residues. Germline CDR1 is MNHNY and CDR2 is SVGAGI (reference sequence). The DNA of the CDR3 is TGTGCCAGCAGTGACCCCGGGACTTACTCCTACGAGCAGTACTTC. Translation gives CASSDPGTYSYEQYF.

There are a few counts of this clonotype. The rearrangement joins TRBV5-1 to TRBJ1-4, with TRBD1 as a possible D gene (5 bases). The V gene's germline CDR1 is SGHRS and CDR2 YFSETQ. Between the trimmed V and J ends, which lost 0 bases and 8 bases, there was a span of 17 bases. The CDR3 covers 16 residues. The CDR3 spells CASSLGPRDAGEKLFF. CDR3 in DNA: TGCGCCAGCAGCTTGGGACCCCGGGACGCCGGGGAAAAACTGTTTTTT.

This clonotype came up a few times. This chain links TRBV27 with TRBJ2-5, with D perhaps matching TRBD2 (5 bases). The end of the DNA aligns better with TRBJ2-7, so the J call may be wrong. This CDR3 is built from 15 residues. Per germline, CDR1 MNHEY and CDR2 SMNVEV (reference sequence). The CDR3, as DNA: TGTGCCAGCAGTTTCGAGGGTAGCAGAATCCACGAGCAGTACTTC. Protein sequence: CASSFEGSRIHEQYF.

This chain joins TRBV12-3 or TRBV12-4 and TRBJ1-1; 7 bases fit TRBD1. The CDR3 consists of 17 residues. Trimming at V came to 4 bases and at J to 0 bases, leaving 11 bases not matched to a gene. The chain's CDR3 is CASSSDMMTGLNTEAFF. DNA for the CDR3: TGTGCCAGCAGTTCCGATATGATGACAGGGCTGAACACTGAAGCTTTCTTT.

V and J are TRBV6-6 and TRBJ2-3; D is unclear. The V end lost 2 bases, the J end lost 0 bases, and 12 bases lay between the germline ends. Germline-derived CDR1 and CDR2 are MNHNY and SVGAGI (reference sequence). The CDR3 totals 16 residues. Here the CDR3 DNA reads TGTGCCAGCAGTTACCTGGGTACGACTAGCACAGATACGCAGTATTTT. It encodes CASSYLGTTSTDTQYF.

Only a few counts were recorded for this clonotype. V usage is TRBV5-6 and J usage is TRBJ1-6; D possibly corresponds to TRBD1 (5 bases). The length of the CDR3 is 17 residues. V was clipped by 3 bases and J by 0 bases, with 13 bases between them. CDR1 SGHDT and CDR2 YYEEEE come from the germline V gene. The CDR3 sequence: CASSWGSSSSYNSPLHF. CDR3 DNA: TGTGCCAGCAGCTGGGGGTCTTCGAGCTCCTATAATTCACCCCTCCACTTT.

The sample holds a few counts of this clonotype. CDR3 DNA sequence: TGTGCCAGCAGCTTAGCAATCGGACTAGCGGGCCTCACAGATACGCAGTATTTT. It translates to CASSLAIGLAGLTDTQYF. The chain recombines TRBV7-2 with TRBJ2-3; 11 bases are a match to TRBD2. The germline CDR1 and CDR2 sequences are SGHTA and FQGNSA. The junction had 7 bases not matched to a gene; V was cut back by 0 bases and J by 2 bases. The CDR3 is 18 amino acids.

This clonotype was seen a few times. The chain has TRBV2 and TRBJ1-5; D may be TRBD1 (5 bases). V lost 2 bases, J lost 10 bases, and 9 bases lay in between. CDR1 and CDR2 (germline): SNHLY, FYNNEI. The CDR3 sequence is 12 residues long. CDR3 sequence reads: CASSERGVPQHF. CDR3 nucleotides: TGTGCCAGCAGTGAACGAGGGGTACCCCAGCATTTT.

This clonotype was counted between two and nine times. The chain recombines TRBV3-1 with TRBJ2-6; the D is unclear. V lost 2 bases, J lost 2 bases, and 7 bases lay in between. There are 15 residues in the CDR3. Germline loops: CDR1 LGHDT, CDR2 YNNKEL (reference sequence). The CDR3: CASSQQRAGANVLTF. CDR3 in DNA: TGTGCCAGCAGCCAACAAAGGGCTGGGGCCAACGTCCTGACTTTC.